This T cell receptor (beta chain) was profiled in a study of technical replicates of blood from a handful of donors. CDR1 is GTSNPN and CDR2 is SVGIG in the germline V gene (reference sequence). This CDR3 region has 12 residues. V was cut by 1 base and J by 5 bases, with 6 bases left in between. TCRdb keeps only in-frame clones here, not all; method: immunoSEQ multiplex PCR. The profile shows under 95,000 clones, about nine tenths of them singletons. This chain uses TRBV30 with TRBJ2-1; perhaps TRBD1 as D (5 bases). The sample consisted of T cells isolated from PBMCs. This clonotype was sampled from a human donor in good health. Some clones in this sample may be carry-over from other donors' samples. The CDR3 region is CAWSGQHNEQFF. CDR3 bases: TGTGCCTGGAGTGGACAGCACAATGAGCAGTTCTTC.